This passage covers 30 T cell receptor beta chains from one sample sequenced in a study of T-cell reconstitution after alpha-beta-depleted transplantation in children. During its preparation, the TCRbeta library received unique molecular identifiers. MiXCR, run by TCRdb on the PCR reads, gives a single entry per CDR3 protein. The data contain roughly 500,000 distinct CDR3 sequences, approximately 16% of them singletons. The sequenced sample was PBMCs from the stem cell graft donor, obtained from the stem cell graft. These receptors were taken from a human donor who donated a stem cell graft to a child with acute lymphoblastic leukemia.

This clonotype was seen a handful of times. The chain couples TRBV7-9 to TRBJ1-4; TRBD1 agrees at 9 bases. V was pared by 4 bases and J by 6 bases, with 9 bases of the junction left unmatched. The CDR3 contains 16 residues. Per germline, CDR1 SEHNR and CDR2 FQNEAQ (reference sequence). CDR3 DNA: TGTGCCAGCAGCTCGCGACCGGGACAGGGCGATGAAAAACTGTTTTTT. It encodes CASSSRPGQGDEKLFF.

This clonotype was detected only a few times. The chain is built from TRBV5-1 and TRBJ2-1; tentatively, D is TRBD1 (5 bases). The germline V gene has CDR1 SGHRS and CDR2 YFSETQ. The CDR3 spans 17 residues. The V end was cut by 0 bases, the J end by 1 base, with 14 bases between. CDR3 residues: CASSLGQTSLSYNEQFF. CDR3 nucleotide sequence: TGCGCCAGCAGCTTGGGACAGACTTCCCTTTCCTACAATGAGCAGTTCTTC.

The gene calls are TRBV29-1 and TRBJ2-1; D is undetermined. The CDR3 extends over 13 amino acids. The germline gives CDR1 SQVTM, CDR2 ANQGSEA. Deletions cut 3 bases from V and 0 bases from J, with 6 bases between. The DNA of the CDR3 is TGCAGCGTTGAGGCAGGCTCCTACAATGAGCAGTTCTTC. It translates to CSVEAGSYNEQFF.

This sequence joins TRBV20-1 and TRBJ2-1, with 8 nucleotides matching TRBD2. The CDR3 covers 15 residues. Germline CDR1 and CDR2: DFQATT and SNEGSKA (reference sequence). V was pared by 3 bases and J by 1 base, with 5 bases of the junction left unmatched. In DNA form, the CDR3 reads TGCAGTGCTAGGCGGGAGGACATTTCCTACAATGAGCAGTTCTTC. Residues: CSARREDISYNEQFF.

This clonotype was detected only a few times. The chain recombines TRBV20-1 with TRBJ1-1; D is undetermined. Germline V gives CDR1 DFQATT, CDR2 SNEGSKA (reference sequence). Trimming left V 3 bases short and J 7 bases short, with 21 bases between. The CDR3 consists of 15 residues. The CDR3 sequence: CSAREPGHSVFEAFF. The DNA for the CDR3 is TGCAGTGCTAGGGAGCCGGGCCACTCAGTTTTTGAAGCTTTCTTT.

The sample holds a few counts of this clonotype. The rearrangement links TRBV29-1 to TRBJ2-1; D not certain. Germline CDR1 SQVTM, CDR2 ANQGSEA. CDR3 length equals 12 residues. Deletions cut 6 bases from V and 6 bases from J, with 12 bases between. The CDR3 bases are TGCAGCGTCACCCCATCGGGCAATGAGCAGTTCTTC. Encoded protein: CSVTPSGNEQFF.

This clonotype was seen a few times. J is TRBJ2-1 and V is TRBV6-5, with D unclear. CDR1 MNHEY and CDR2 SVGAGI come from the germline V gene. V was trimmed by 2 bases and J by 7 bases, leaving 12 bases between them. This CDR3 spans 14 amino acids. The CDR3 bases are TGTGCCAGCAGTTACAGGGCCCTAGGGAATGAGCAGTTCTTC. Encoded protein: CASSYRALGNEQFF.

The sample holds a few counts of this clonotype. This sequence joins TRBV29-1 and TRBJ2-1, with a possible D match to TRBD1 (5 bases). V lost 5 bases and J lost 8, with 16 bases in between. This CDR3 comprises 13 residues. Germline V CDR1 and CDR2: SQVTM, ANQGSEA. CDR3 bases: TGCAGCGTTCGACCAGACAGTCTGGATGAGCAGTTCTTC. Protein product: CSVRPDSLDEQFF.

V gene TRBV12-3 or TRBV12-4 combines with J gene TRBJ2-4, with 10 bases aligning to TRBD2. With 0 bases clipped from V and 8 bases from J, the junction kept 7 bases outside the gene matches. The CDR3 is 16 amino acids. The chain's CDR3 is CASSLAASGSLYIQYF. In DNA, the CDR3 is TGTGCCAGCAGTTTAGCGGCTAGCGGGAGTTTATACATTCAGTACTTC.

The chain recombines TRBV5-1 with TRBJ1-2; possibly TRBD1 for D (5 bases). The CDR3 loop spans 14 amino acids. Trimming shortened V by 4 bases and J by 4 bases, and 14 bases separated the two germline ends. Germline CDR1 and CDR2: SGHRS and YFSETQ. The CDR3 bases are TGCGCCAGCAGCACGTCATGGGGGTCCTATGGCTACACCTTC. Residues: CASSTSWGSYGYTF.

The chain combines TRBV20-1 with TRBJ1-5, with D possibly matching TRBD1 (6 bases). This CDR3 has 16 amino acids. The germline V gene has CDR1 DFQATT and CDR2 SNEGSKA (reference sequence). V lost 5 bases and J lost 1, with 18 bases in between. The CDR3 sequence: CSAGWQGIGSNQPQHF. Written as DNA, the CDR3 is TGCAGTGCTGGCTGGCAGGGGATAGGAAGCAATCAGCCCCAGCATTTT.

This clonotype was counted a few times. V gene TRBV12-3 or TRBV12-4 combines with J gene TRBJ2-2; D might be TRBD2 (5 bases). The CDR3 is made up of 14 amino acids. V lost 7 bases and J lost 4, with 13 bases in between. The CDR3 DNA reads as TGTGCCAGCAACGCTCGGGGTTTCACCGGGGAGCTGTTTTTT. This sequence encodes CASNARGFTGELFF.

This clonotype was counted only a few times. The V gene is TRBV20-1, the J gene TRBJ1-2, with D perhaps matching TRBD1 (6 bases). V lost 2 bases to trimming and J lost 2 bases, with 15 bases between them. Germline values: CDR1 DFQATT, CDR2 SNEGSKA (reference sequence). The CDR3 is made up of 15 amino acids. This CDR3 reads CSARIQDRANYGYTF. In nucleotides, the CDR3 is TGCAGTGCTAGAATCCAGGACAGAGCGAACTATGGCTACACCTTC.

The rearrangement links TRBV7-6 to TRBJ2-7; 9 nucleotides align to TRBD2. J lost 3 bases, V lost 5 bases, and 2 bases had no gene match. The CDR3 is 13 amino acids. Germline V gene data show CDR1 as SGHVS and CDR2 as FNYEAQ. CDR3 nucleotide sequence: TGTGCCAGCAGCATGACTAGCGGCTACGAGCAGTACTTC. Its translation is CASSMTSGYEQYF. The full variable domain, its missing parts supplied by reference TRBV7-6 and TRBJ2-7, is GAGVSQSPRYKVTKRGQDVALRCDPISGHVSLYWYRQALGQGPEFLTYFNYEAQQDKSGLPNDRFSAERPEGSISTLTIQRTEQRDSAMYRCASSMTSGYEQYFGPGTRLTVT.

This clonotype has more than one count but fewer than ten. The J gene is TRBJ2-2, the V gene TRBV7-9, with D hard to call. CDR1 and CDR2 (germline): SEHNR, FQNEAQ (reference sequence). Trimming took 1 base from V and 0 from J, leaving 6 bases between them. This CDR3 is built from 15 residues. CDR3 nucleotides: TGTGCCAGCAGCTTAGGAAACGCGAACACCGGGGAGCTGTTTTTT. Its protein is CASSLGNANTGELFF. Full variable domain (rest looked up from reference TRBV7-9 and TRBJ2-2): DTGVSQNPRHKITKRGQNVTFRCDPISEHNRLYWYRQTLGQGPEFLTYFQNEAQLEKSRLLSDRFSAERPKGSFSTLEIQRTEQGDSAMYLCASSLGNANTGELFFGEGSRLTVL.

There are a few counts of this clonotype. The chain uses TRBV20-1 and TRBJ2-3, with 8 bases aligning to TRBD1. Trimming cost V 6 bases and J 2 bases; bases outside gene matches: 10. Per the germline V gene, CDR1 is DFQATT and CDR2 is SNEGSKA (reference sequence). The CDR3 totals 15 residues. CDR3 bases: TGCAGTGCCCAACCCCGGGACAGGACCACAGATACGCAGTATTTT. Translating gives CSAQPRDRTTDTQYF.

This rearrangement joins TRBV3-1 to TRBJ2-7, with 10 bases that match TRBD2. The ends lost 4 bases at V and 3 bases at J; junction bases unmatched: 3. The CDR3 has 14 amino acids. Germline V gives CDR1 LGHDT, CDR2 YNNKEL (reference sequence). The CDR3 spells CASSPSGSGYEQYF. In DNA, the CDR3 is TGTGCCAGCAGCCCTAGCGGGAGCGGCTACGAGCAGTACTTC.

V usage is TRBV29-1 and J usage is TRBJ1-2; 8 nucleotides line up with TRBD1. The CDR3 is 13 residues long. From germline, CDR1 is SQVTM and CDR2 ANQGSEA. Unmatched junction bases numbered 8, after V lost 7 bases and J lost 4 bases. The CDR3 DNA reads TGCAGCGCATCAGGGGGCTCTGGCTATGGCTACACCTTC. It translates to CSASGGSGYGYTF.

This chain's CDR3 is CSVGYDRAEQFF. In DNA, the CDR3 is TGCAGCGTTGGGTATGACAGGGCAGAGCAGTTCTTC. The chain couples TRBV29-1 to TRBJ2-1; TRBD1 aligns across 7 bases. J lost 10 bases, V lost 4 bases, and 7 bases had no gene match. This CDR3 has 12 residues. Looked up from germline, CDR1 is SQVTM and CDR2 is ANQGSEA.

The chain links TRBV27 to TRBJ2-5, with TRBD1 identical over 9 bases. Per the germline V gene, CDR1 is MNHEY and CDR2 is SMNVEV (reference sequence). Trimming took 5 bases from V and 5 from J; bases not matched to a gene: 9. The CDR3 consists of 15 residues. CDR3: CASSLSGTGLETQYF. In nucleotides, the CDR3 is TGTGCCAGCAGTCTAAGCGGGACAGGGTTGGAGACCCAGTACTTC.

The chain carries TRBV9 and TRBJ2-7, with D perhaps assigned TRBD1 or TRBD2 (5 bases each). This CDR3 has 14 amino acids. V dropped 0 bases and J dropped 7 bases, with 14 bases sitting between them. Per the germline V gene, CDR1 is SGDLS and CDR2 is YYNGEE. The CDR3 bases are TGTGCCAGCAGCGTAGTCTACGGGGCCGGTGAGCAGTACTTC. Translation: CASSVVYGAGEQYF.

This clonotype was seen more than once but under ten times. This chain links TRBV12-3 or TRBV12-4 with TRBJ2-7; 9 bases map to TRBD2. V gave up 5 bases and J gave up 3 bases; unmatched junction bases: 14. This CDR3 spans 17 amino acids. The CDR3 DNA reads as TGTGCCAGCAGTCCGGGGGTGGGGGCGGGAGGGTACTACGAGCAGTACTTC. Translation gives CASSPGVGAGGYYEQYF.

The chain is built from TRBV3-1 and TRBJ2-6; TRBD1 agrees at 7 bases. Per the germline V gene, CDR1 is LGHDT and CDR2 is YNNKEL (reference sequence). Trimming removed 6 bases from V and 0 bases from J; junction bases left unmatched: 11. The CDR3 runs to 18 residues. The chain's CDR3 is CASSLRQGSSSGANVLTF. Written as DNA, the CDR3 is TGTGCCAGCAGTTTAAGACAGGGTAGTAGCTCTGGGGCCAACGTCCTGACTTTC.

The chain combines TRBV6-5 with TRBJ2-2; weak D call: TRBD1 (5 bases). CDR3 size: 14 residues. V gave up 2 bases and J gave up 8 bases, with 12 bases separating them. Germline assignment: CDR1 MNHEY and CDR2 SVGAGI. CDR3 sequence (DNA): TGTGCCAGCAGTTACCAGGGTCTCTCGGGGGAGCTGTTTTTT. Residues: CASSYQGLSGELFF.

This clonotype was recorded a few times. The chain carries TRBV12-3 or TRBV12-4 and TRBJ1-6; TRBD1 matches at 7 bases. The CDR3 sequence is 15 residues long. After removal of 4 bases from V and 10 bases from J, the junction contained 10 bases not matched to a gene. CDR3 DNA sequence: TGTGCCAGCAGTTGGGGGGCGACAGGGAGATCACCCCTCCACTTT. Translation: CASSWGATGRSPLHF.

This clonotype has a handful of counts. The chain uses TRBV20-1 and TRBJ2-2, with 8 nucleotides matching TRBD2. Trimming took 0 bases from V and 5 from J; bases not matched to a gene: 5. The germline gives CDR1 DFQATT, CDR2 SNEGSKA (reference sequence). The CDR3 sequence is 15 residues long. The CDR3 DNA follows: TGCAGTGCTAGAGATAGCGGGGCTGGAACCGGGGAGCTGTTTTTT. It yields the protein CSARDSGAGTGELFF.

The chain has TRBV6-1 and TRBJ2-3; D gene unclear. Germline V gene lookup returns CDR1 MNHNS and CDR2 SASEGT. This CDR3 has 14 amino acids. Trimming took 0 bases from V and 0 from J, leaving 4 bases between them. This CDR3 is CASSEAPSTDTQYF. CDR3 sequence (DNA): TGTGCCAGCAGTGAAGCTCCTAGCACAGATACGCAGTATTTT.

This clonotype has more than one count but fewer than ten. The chain recombines TRBV5-1 with TRBJ2-7; no clear D. Trimming stripped 0 bases from V and 6 bases from J, with 7 bases between. Germline CDR1 SGHRS, CDR2 YFSETQ. The CDR3 contains 12 residues. In DNA form, the CDR3 reads TGCGCCAGCAGCTTGGAGGGCATCGAGCAGTACTTC. Its protein is CASSLEGIEQYF.

This chain links TRBV7-8 with TRBJ2-7; 8 bases align to TRBD2. With V trimmed by 5 bases and J by 3 bases, 3 bases remained unmatched. The CDR3 consists of 13 residues. The V gene's germline CDR1 is SGHVS and CDR2 FQNEAQ. CDR3 DNA: TGTGCCAGCAGCACGGGGACTAGCTACGAGCAGTACTTC. This sequence encodes CASSTGTSYEQYF.

This clonotype was observed a handful of times. The chain uses TRBV3-1 and TRBJ2-3, with 7 bases fitting TRBD2. V dropped 1 base and J dropped 3; count of bases not matched to a gene: 10. Germline values: CDR1 LGHDT, CDR2 YNNKEL (reference sequence). This CDR3 spans 17 amino acids. The CDR3 here is CASSQGSGLPRTDTQYF. As DNA, the CDR3 is TGTGCCAGCAGCCAAGGGTCGGGACTACCCAGAACAGATACGCAGTATTTT.